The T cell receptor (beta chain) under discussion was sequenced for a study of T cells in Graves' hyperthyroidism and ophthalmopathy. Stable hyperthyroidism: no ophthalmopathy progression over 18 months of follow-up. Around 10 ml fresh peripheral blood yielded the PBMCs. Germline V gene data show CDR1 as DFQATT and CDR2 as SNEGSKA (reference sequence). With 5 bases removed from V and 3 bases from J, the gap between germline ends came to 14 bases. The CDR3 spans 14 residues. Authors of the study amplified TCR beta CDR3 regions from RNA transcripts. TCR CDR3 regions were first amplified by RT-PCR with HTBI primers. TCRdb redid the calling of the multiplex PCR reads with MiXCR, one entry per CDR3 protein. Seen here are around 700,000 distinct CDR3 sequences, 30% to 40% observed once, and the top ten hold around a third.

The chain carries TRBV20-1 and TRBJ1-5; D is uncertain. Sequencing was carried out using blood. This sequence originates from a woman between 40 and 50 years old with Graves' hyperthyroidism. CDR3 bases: TGCAGTGCTGGAGCCGGGAACCTCAATCAGCCCCAGCATTTT. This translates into CSAGAGNLNQPQHF.